The following is a T cell receptor beta chain sequence with its context. Its antigen is still unknown. The data stem from a study of cytomegalovirus exposure and HLA in healthy donors. Overall study results and limits: A few CMV-associated chains were confirmed in vitro to be specific for CMV antigens.

TCRdb's table, derived via immunoSEQ multiplex PCR, lists solely in-frame clones and lacks some. The sample includes 150,000 to 180,000 clones, 86% of them seen just once. Trimming took off 0 bases at V and 3 bases at J, with 18 bases between the two ends. CDR1 and CDR2 from the germline V gene are SNHLY and FYNNEI. This CDR3 contains 18 residues. The genes are TRBV2 and TRBJ1-5; weak D call: TRBD1 (5 bases). This clonotype was obtained from a human donor in good health. Source material: PBMCs. The CDR3 sequence is CASSEALTWGDLNQPQHF. CDR3 nucleotides: TGTGCCAGCAGTGAAGCGCTGACGTGGGGGGACCTCAATCAGCCCCAGCATTTT. Combining the CDR3 with reference TRBV2 and TRBJ1-5 gives the whole variable domain EPEVTQTPSHQVTQMGQEVILRCVPISNHLYFYWYRQILGQKVEFLVSFYNNEISEKSEIFDDQFSVERPDGSNFTLKIRSTKLEDSAMYFCASSEALTWGDLNQPQHFGDGTRLSIL.